The entry below describes one T cell receptor beta chain. Primers for the PCR totalled 60 Vbeta and 13 Jbeta. Measured with immunoSEQ multiplex PCR; TCRdb has only the in-frame clones, and not every one. Here the sample spans some 150,000 clones, roughly 81% being singletons. This CDR3 has 12 amino acids. Unmatched junction bases numbered 9, after V lost 6 bases and J lost 14 bases. Germline V lookup: CDR1 MNHNY, CDR2 SVGAGI (reference sequence). The record originates from a study of cytomegalovirus exposure and HLA in healthy donors. Donors in the study were healthy people who gave bone marrow. The V and J genes are TRBV6-6 and TRBJ2-4; 8 positions match TRBD1. The receptor was derived from a woman aged 18 to 35 in good health and CMV-seropositive. Sequenced material: PBMCs. The CDR3 spells CASSHEGQGKYF. CDR3 nucleotides: TGTGCCAGCAGCCACGAAGGACAGGGAAAGTACTTC.